This passage covers 23 T cell receptor beta chains from one sample sequenced in a study of shared clonotypes between healthy human individuals. Only in-frame clones appear in the TCRdb table, and some are missing; sequencing was by immunoSEQ multiplex PCR. In the table there are 2 million to 2.5 million clones, more than 85% of which are singletons. Sequences were obtained from naive CD4+ T cells from PBMCs. Stated subset: CD45RA+ positively selected. The receptors here all came from a man younger than 35 in good health. Some clones in this sample may be carry-over from other donors' samples.

This clone was found once. The rearrangement joins TRBV2 to TRBJ1-3; weak D call: TRBD1 (5 bases). The CDR3 length is 14 residues. Trimming stripped 5 bases from V and 4 bases from J, with 12 bases between. Germline CDR1 SNHLY, CDR2 FYNNEI. The DNA for the CDR3 is TGTGCCAGCAGTTATGACAGAGACGGAAACACCATATATTTT. Protein product: CASSYDRDGNTIYF.

J is TRBJ2-7 and V is TRBV6-1; D is possibly TRBD1 (6 bases). Trimming cost V 10 bases and J 2 bases, with 21 bases left between them. This CDR3 contains 15 residues. CDR1 and CDR2 (germline): MNHNS, SASEGT. CDR3 DNA: TGTGCCACCAACCCCCGCCGGGACATAGCCTACGAGCAGTACTTC. Translation: CATNPRRDIAYEQYF.

The V and J genes are TRBV28 and TRBJ2-1; 10 bases align to TRBD2. V trimming: 3 bases; J trimming: 7 bases; junction bases outside the gene matches: 6. Germline CDR1 reads MDHEN; CDR2 reads SYDVKM. The CDR3 is made up of 15 amino acids. CDR3 nucleotides: TGTGCCAGCAGTTTCTCTAGCGGGAGTGGGAATGAGCAGTTCTTC. This sequence encodes CASSFSSGSGNEQFF.

J is TRBJ2-7 and V is TRBV29-1; D gene ambiguous. Looked up from germline, CDR1 is SQVTM and CDR2 is ANQGSEA. Trimming removed 4 bases from V and 2 bases from J, with 6 bases in between. The CDR3 loop spans 11 amino acids. CDR3 nucleotide sequence: TGCAGCGTTGCAGGTGCCTACGAGCAGTACTTC. It specifies CSVAGAYEQYF.

The chain combines TRBV7-2 with TRBJ1-2; D not certain. The germline gives CDR1 SGHTA, CDR2 FQGNSA. This CDR3 contains 14 residues. Trimming removed 5 bases at V and 4 bases at J, with 14 bases between. The CDR3 protein is CASSPAVQTYGYTF. CDR3 nucleotide sequence: TGTGCCAGCAGCCCAGCGGTACAGACCTATGGCTACACCTTC. The full variable domain, rest sourced from reference TRBV7-2 and TRBJ1-2, is GAGVSQSPSNKVTEKGKDVELRCDPISGHTALYWYRQSLGQGLEFLIYFQGNSAPDKSGLPSDRFSAERTGGSVSTLTIQRTQQEDSAVYLCASSPAVQTYGYTFGSGTRLTVV.

J is TRBJ2-1 and V is TRBV5-6; D ambiguous. The CDR3 is 11 residues long. Germline loops: CDR1 SGHDT, CDR2 YYEEEE. Trimming removed 2 bases from V and 8 bases from J, with 5 bases in between. CDR3 DNA sequence: TGTGCCAGCAGCTTTAACGATGAGCAGTTCTTC. Translating gives CASSFNDEQFF.

The CDR3: CASSDPRRSQTRNTIYF. The CDR3 DNA sequence: TGTGCCAGCAGTGATCCGCGGCGGAGCCAGACCCGAAACACCATATATTTT. The chain uses TRBV2 and TRBJ1-3; D not resolved. The CDR3 totals 17 residues. Germline CDR1 reads SNHLY; CDR2 reads FYNNEI. The ends were cut back, 3 bases at V and 5 bases at J, with 20 bases in the middle.

This clone showed up just once. This rearrangement joins TRBV6-5 to TRBJ1-2, with D perhaps TRBD1 (5 bases). CDR1 and CDR2 (germline): MNHEY, SVGAGI. Trimming removed 5 bases at V and 2 bases at J, with 9 bases between. The CDR3 covers 13 residues. The CDR3 DNA sequence: TGTGCCAGCAGTGAATGGGGGAACTATGGCTACACCTTC. It specifies CASSEWGNYGYTF.

V gene TRBV27 combines with J gene TRBJ1-1, with a tentative D call TRBD1 (5 bases). CDR1 MNHEY and CDR2 SMNVEV come from the germline V gene (reference sequence). The CDR3 runs 16 residues. The germline V and J ends were trimmed by 8 bases and 11 bases, with 30 bases remaining between them. The CDR3 here is CASQFGVGDAKVRAFF. CDR3 sequence (DNA): TGTGCCAGCCAATTTGGAGTCGGGGACGCCAAGGTTAGGGCTTTCTTT.

The chain links TRBV28 to TRBJ2-7, with TRBD1 identical over 11 bases. Germline V gives CDR1 MDHEN, CDR2 SYDVKM. There are 15 residues in the CDR3. Losses at the gene ends were 7 bases for V and 6 bases for J; bases not matched to a gene: 11. CDR3 coding DNA: TGTGCCAGCACCGTATTCGGGACAGGGGGGGTCGAGCAGTACTTC. Translating it yields CASTVFGTGGVEQYF. Combining the CDR3 with reference TRBV28 and TRBJ2-7 gives the whole variable domain DVKVTQSSRYLVKRTGEKVFLECVQDMDHENMFWYRQDPGLGLRLIYFSYDVKMKEKGDIPEGYSVSREKKERFSLILESASTNQTSMYLCASTVFGTGGVEQYFGPGTRLTVT.

V gene TRBV4-2 combines with J gene TRBJ2-7; TRBD1 agrees at 7 bases. Germline CDR1 LGHNA, CDR2 YNFKEQ. J lost 3 bases, V lost 4 bases, and 6 bases had no gene match. The CDR3 sequence is 14 residues long. The CDR3 loop reads CASSRTGTVYEQYF. The CDR3 DNA is TGTGCCAGCAGCCGTACCGGGACAGTCTACGAGCAGTACTTC.

This clone was counted a single time. The rearrangement links TRBV5-8 to TRBJ1-1; D is unresolved. This CDR3 region has 15 residues. CDR1 SGHTS and CDR2 YDEGEE come from the germline V gene. V was cut by 7 bases and J by 0 bases, with 16 bases left in between. The CDR3 coding sequence is TGTGCCAGCGGACCCCGATATCTCATGAACACTGAAGCTTTCTTT. Translation: CASGPRYLMNTEAFF.

The chain carries TRBV7-3 and TRBJ2-5, with D possibly matching TRBD2 (5 bases). The germline V and J ends were trimmed by 10 bases and 8 bases, with 17 bases remaining between them. The CDR3 runs to 12 residues. CDR1 and CDR2 from the germline V gene are SGHTA and FQGTGA. Here the CDR3 DNA reads TGTGCCACCATGTGGGCCCGGGAAACCCAGTACTTC. Protein product: CATMWARETQYF.

This rearrangement joins TRBV4-2 to TRBJ1-2, with D possibly matching TRBD1 (5 bases). Germline assignment: CDR1 LGHNA and CDR2 YNFKEQ. This CDR3 spans 14 amino acids. V dropped 4 bases and J dropped 7 bases, with 16 bases sitting between them. The CDR3 bases are TGTGCCAGCAGCCCACACCGGGACGCGAGTGGCTACACCTTC. It yields the protein CASSPHRDASGYTF.

V usage is TRBV19 and J usage is TRBJ1-2; D not resolved. This CDR3 region has 14 residues. Germline lookup yields CDR1 LNHDA and CDR2 SQIVND (reference sequence). V lost 6 bases, J lost 8 bases, and 19 bases lay in between. The CDR3 DNA follows: TGTGCCAGTAGGGAGAATGCGCAGCCCGAGGGCTACACCTTC. Amino acids: CASRENAQPEGYTF.

This sequence joins TRBV25-1 and TRBJ1-3; 7 positions agree with TRBD1. Germline V CDR1 and CDR2: MGHDK, SYGVNS. J was trimmed by 2 bases and V by 6 bases; bases with no gene match: 10. The CDR3 loop spans 16 amino acids. The CDR3, as DNA: TGTGCCAGCAGCGACGACCGACAGGGACCTGGAAACACCATATATTTT. As protein: CASSDDRQGPGNTIYF.

This rearrangement joins TRBV18 to TRBJ1-5, with D hard to call. V lost 4 bases and J 5 bases, leaving 9 bases between the germline ends. The CDR3 totals 13 residues. The germline V gene has CDR1 KGHSH and CDR2 LQKENI. Here the CDR3 DNA reads TGTGCCAGCTCACGGACCCAGGATCAGCCCCAGCATTTT. Its translation is CASSRTQDQPQHF.

This rearrangement joins TRBV18 to TRBJ2-7, with TRBD2 matching over 10 bases. V lost 2 bases, J lost 2 bases, and 6 bases stayed unmatched. Germline lookup yields CDR1 KGHSH and CDR2 LQKENI. The CDR3 runs to 16 residues. The CDR3 reads CASSPKALAGAYEQYF. Written as DNA, the CDR3 is TGTGCCAGCTCACCAAAGGCTCTAGCGGGGGCCTACGAGCAGTACTTC.

V and J are TRBV6-5 and TRBJ2-3; D gene ambiguous. Germline loops: CDR1 MNHEY, CDR2 SVGAGI. CDR3 length: 13 amino acids. V gave up 3 bases and J gave up 4 bases, with 8 bases separating them. The chain's CDR3 is CASSYLSADTQYF. The CDR3 bases are TGTGCCAGCAGTTATCTTTCGGCAGATACGCAGTATTTT.

The chain employs TRBV27 and TRBJ2-7; 9 bases match TRBD1. V lost 9 bases, J lost 5 bases, and 8 bases stayed unmatched. The CDR3 has 13 amino acids. The germline gives CDR1 MNHEY, CDR2 SMNVEV (reference sequence). In nucleotides, the CDR3 is TGTGCCAGTCAAAGACAGGGGGTTAACGAGCAGTACTTC. This gives the protein CASQRQGVNEQYF.

The J gene is TRBJ2-7, the V gene TRBV28, with D maybe TRBD1 (6 bases). Germline V lookup: CDR1 MDHEN, CDR2 SYDVKM. CDR3 length equals 15 residues. V was cut by 5 bases and J by 7 bases, with 21 bases left in between. The CDR3 reads CASSPLGDLDREQYF. For the CDR3, the DNA is TGTGCCAGCAGTCCATTGGGGGACCTTGACAGGGAGCAGTACTTC.

The rearrangement joins TRBV29-1 to TRBJ2-7, with 10 bases matching TRBD2. The V gene's germline CDR1 is SQVTM and CDR2 ANQGSEA. Trimming took 3 bases from V and 1 from J; bases not matched to a gene: 6. This CDR3 is 15 amino acids long. For the CDR3, the DNA is TGCAGCGTTGACATCCGGACTAGCGGTTCCTACGAGCAGTACTTC. Translated: CSVDIRTSGSYEQYF.

The chain uses TRBV7-2 and TRBJ2-3; the match to TRBD2 covers 12 bases. The CDR3 has 17 amino acids. After removal of 4 bases from V and 0 bases from J, the junction contained 5 bases not matched to a gene. CDR1 SGHTA and CDR2 FQGNSA come from the germline V gene. CDR3 in DNA: TGTGCCAGCAGCTCAATCGGGACTAGCGGGAGCACAGATACGCAGTATTTT. It is translated as CASSSIGTSGSTDTQYF.